A single sample is the source of the 22 T cell receptor beta chains below, sequenced in a study of radiotherapy plus CTLA-4 blockade in lung cancer. The table came from immunoSEQ multiplex PCR; TCRdb's copy has only in-frame clones and leaves some out. The table has some 64,000 clones, around 76% seen once. This specimen was peripheral blood, taken from a patient treated with radiotherapy plus ipilimumab. These receptors were obtained from a human donor with non-small cell lung cancer whose response to radiotherapy plus ipilimumab could not be evaluated. Some clones in this sample may be carry-over from other donors' samples.

This clone was observed a single time. The genes are TRBV6-5 and TRBJ1-1; D remains ambiguous. V lost 2 bases, J lost 3 bases, and 13 bases lay in between. CDR1 MNHEY and CDR2 SVGAGI come from the germline V gene. The length of the CDR3 is 15 residues. The CDR3 reads CASSYTERWYTEAFF. In DNA, the CDR3 is TGTGCCAGCAGTTACACTGAGCGATGGTACACTGAAGCTTTCTTT.

This clone was seen a few times. J is TRBJ1-1 and V is TRBV5-6; TRBD1 matches at 9 bases. V lost 3 bases and J lost 2; bases outside the gene matches: 5. The germline CDR1 and CDR2 sequences are SGHDT and YYEEEE. CDR3 size: 15 residues. This chain's CDR3 is CASSSPGQGNTEAFF. The CDR3 DNA reads as TGTGCCAGCAGCTCTCCGGGACAGGGCAACACTGAAGCTTTCTTT.

As concerns this clone: At one boundary the junction diverges from the germline segment, which might be a read error. This chain joins TRBV7-7 and TRBJ2-5; the match to TRBD1 covers 7 bases. The CDR3 covers 14 residues. CDR1 SSHAT and CDR2 FNYEAQ come from the germline V gene (reference sequence). CDR3 residues: CASSLGTAQETQYF. DNA for the CDR3: TGTGCTAGCAGCTTAGGGACAGCCCAAGAGACCCAGTACTTC.

The chain has TRBV6-1 and TRBJ2-5, with no clear D. V was clipped by 8 bases and J by 5 bases, with 15 bases between them. There are 13 residues in the CDR3. Per germline, CDR1 MNHNS and CDR2 SASEGT. The CDR3, as DNA: TGTGCCAGCGACCCGAGGATACGGGAGACCCAGTACTTC. Translated: CASDPRIRETQYF.

The chain combines TRBV19 with TRBJ2-7, with TRBD1 matching 10 bases. This CDR3 has 15 amino acids. Germline loops: CDR1 LNHDA, CDR2 SQIVND (reference sequence). Trimming removed 5 bases from V and 3 bases from J; junction bases left unmatched: 7. The CDR3 coding sequence is TGTGCCAGTAGTGTCCGGGACAGGGGAGGCTACGAGCAGTACTTC. Translation gives CASSVRDRGGYEQYF.

This clone was seen a single time. V usage is TRBV5-1 and J usage is TRBJ2-2; TRBD2 aligns across 12 bases. There are 14 residues in the CDR3. In germline, CDR1 is SGHRS, CDR2 YFSETQ. V shed 6 bases and J 4 bases; nucleotides not matched to a gene: 1. CDR3: CASKLAGGTGELFF. CDR3 sequence (DNA): TGCGCCAGCAAACTAGCGGGGGGCACCGGGGAGCTGTTTTTT.

Only one count was recorded for this clone. V gene TRBV27 combines with J gene TRBJ1-6, with no clear D. There are 17 residues in the CDR3. The germline V gene has CDR1 MNHEY and CDR2 SMNVEV (reference sequence). V lost 3 bases and J 8 bases, leaving 20 bases between the germline ends. The CDR3 DNA follows: TGTGCCAGCAGTTTCGCTAAGAGGGCCCTCACGTATTCACCCCTCCACTTT. Translated, it gives CASSFAKRALTYSPLHF.

The CDR3 spells CASSLRYGGDSTDTQYF. The DNA for the CDR3 is TGCGCCAGCAGCTTGAGGTACGGGGGGGATAGCACAGATACGCAGTATTTT. This sequence joins TRBV5-1 and TRBJ2-3, with 8 bases lining up with TRBD2. CDR3 size: 17 residues. CDR1 SGHRS and CDR2 YFSETQ come from the germline V gene. V lost 1 base, J lost 0 bases, and 7 bases stayed unmatched. Drawing the rest from reference TRBV5-1 and TRBJ2-3, the complete variable domain is KAGVTQTPRYLIKTRGQQVTLSCSPISGHRSVSWYQQTPGQGLQFLFEYFSETQRNKGNFPGRFSGRQFSNSRSEMNVSTLELGDSALYLCASSLRYGGDSTDTQYFGPGTRLTVL.

This sequence joins TRBV5-4 and TRBJ1-4; D gene unclear. This CDR3 is built from 14 residues. Looked up from germline, CDR1 is SGHNT and CDR2 is YYREEE (reference sequence). The V gene lost 0 bases and the J gene lost 4 bases, with 7 bases spanning the gap. The CDR3 DNA is TGTGCCAGCAGCTTGGGTCAGCGTAATGAAAAACTGTTTTTT. As protein: CASSLGQRNEKLFF.

This clone appeared once. V gene TRBV5-1 combines with J gene TRBJ1-4; the match to TRBD1 covers 10 bases. From germline, CDR1 is SGHRS and CDR2 YFSETQ. Trimming removed 4 bases from V and 10 bases from J; junction bases left unmatched: 10. The CDR3 extends over 15 amino acids. This chain's CDR3 is CASSPPGTGVVKLFF. Written as DNA, the CDR3 is TGCGCCAGCAGCCCCCCCGGGACAGGGGTTGTAAAACTGTTTTTT.

This chain joins TRBV30 and TRBJ1-1; D unclear. The CDR3 totals 15 residues. Trimming removed 2 bases at V and 1 base at J, with 14 bases between. The germline V gene has CDR1 GTSNPN and CDR2 SVGIG (reference sequence). The CDR3 DNA is TGTGCCTGGAGTACGGGGAGTTGGAGGAACACTGAAGCTTTCTTT. Translating it yields CAWSTGSWRNTEAFF. Looking up the rest from reference TRBV30 and TRBJ1-1 gives the full variable domain: SQTIHQWPATLVQPVGSPLSLECTVEGTSNPNLYWYRQAAGRGLQLLFYSVGIGQISSEVPQNLSASRPQDRQFILSSKKLLLSDSGFYLCAWSTGSWRNTEAFFGQGTRLTVV.

This chain uses TRBV7-2 with TRBJ2-3; TRBD2 aligns across 9 bases. Germline values: CDR1 SGHTA, CDR2 FQGNSA. Unmatched junction bases numbered 9, after V lost 1 base and J lost 4 bases. The CDR3 extends over 17 amino acids. This CDR3 reads CASSLVWAGGLADTQYF. As DNA, the CDR3 is TGTGCCAGCAGCTTAGTGTGGGCGGGGGGGCTGGCAGATACGCAGTATTTT.

The chain recombines TRBV5-1 with TRBJ1-3; no clear D. V shed 4 bases and J shed 0 bases, with 11 bases lying between them. The germline CDR1 and CDR2 sequences are SGHRS and YFSETQ. The CDR3 totals 15 residues. The CDR3 DNA is TGCGCCAGCAGCCGCGATGGGAGCTCTGGAAACACCATATATTTT. This codes for CASSRDGSSGNTIYF.

The chain recombines TRBV7-9 with TRBJ1-3; D unclear. V lost 2 bases and J lost 9, with 8 bases in between. Germline V CDR1 and CDR2: SEHNR, FQNEAQ (reference sequence). The CDR3 has 12 residues. The CDR3: CASSLRGGTIYF. DNA for the CDR3: TGTGCCAGCAGCTTACGGGGAGGCACCATATATTTT.

V is TRBV15 and J is TRBJ1-4, with a weak D call TRBD1 (5 bases). This CDR3 comprises 18 residues. Germline V gene data show CDR1 as LNHNV and CDR2 as YYDKDF (reference sequence). The V end was cut by 3 bases, the J end by 8 bases, with 25 bases between. In DNA, the CDR3 is TGTGCCACCAGCAGCCATGGGAAGGGGTTTGCCCGGCCGGAAAAACTGTTTTTT. It encodes CATSSHGKGFARPEKLFF.

J is TRBJ1-5 and V is TRBV28; 7 bases fit TRBD1. V shed 8 bases and J 3 bases; nucleotides not matched to a gene: 13. There are 16 residues in the CDR3. Looked up from germline, CDR1 is MDHEN and CDR2 is SYDVKM. CDR3 amino acids: CASASSGTAVNQPQHF. The CDR3, as DNA: TGTGCCAGCGCGTCTTCCGGGACAGCCGTCAATCAGCCCCAGCATTTT.

The rearrangement uses TRBV4-3 and TRBJ1-1; D gene unclear. Germline V CDR1 and CDR2: LGHNA, YSLEER. Between the trimmed V and J ends, which lost 0 bases and 3 bases, there was a span of 8 bases. The CDR3 length is 14 residues. CDR3 in amino acids: CASSQDTGDTEAFF. The DNA of the CDR3 is TGCGCCAGCAGCCAAGATACCGGGGACACTGAAGCTTTCTTT.

The rearrangement uses TRBV15 and TRBJ2-1, with TRBD2 matching 8 bases. Losses at the gene ends were 3 bases for V and 0 bases for J; bases not matched to a gene: 10. Germline CDR1 LNHNV, CDR2 YYDKDF (reference sequence). The CDR3 has 18 residues. The CDR3 spells CATSSTGTRRSSYNEQFF. The DNA for the CDR3 is TGTGCCACCAGCAGCACCGGGACTAGGAGGAGCTCCTACAATGAGCAGTTCTTC.

CDR3 region: CASRVGNQPQHF. Written as DNA, the CDR3 is TGTGCCAGTCGGGTCGGCAATCAGCCCCAGCATTTT. V and J are TRBV19 and TRBJ1-5; D is uncertain. The CDR3 totals 12 residues. V shed 8 bases and J shed 2 bases, with 7 bases lying between them. Germline CDR1 LNHDA, CDR2 SQIVND (reference sequence).

The rearrangement joins TRBV18 to TRBJ1-2; D is undetermined. The V end lost 4 bases, the J end lost 8 bases, and 14 bases lay between the germline ends. This CDR3 region has 13 residues. Germline CDR1 KGHSH, CDR2 LQKENI. In DNA form, the CDR3 reads TGTGCCAGCTCACAGACACGGGAGGAAGGCTACACCTTC. It encodes CASSQTREEGYTF.

The rearrangement uses TRBV7-3 and TRBJ2-7, with a tentative D call TRBD1 (5 bases). V gave up 1 base and J gave up 0 bases, with 10 bases separating them. CDR1 SGHTA and CDR2 FQGTGA come from the germline V gene. This CDR3 is built from 15 residues. The CDR3 DNA is TGTGCCAGCAGCTTAAGGGCAGGGCACTCCTACGAGCAGTACTTC. Translated, it gives CASSLRAGHSYEQYF.

The chain links TRBV10-3 to TRBJ1-1; D is uncertain. Trimming stripped 4 bases from V and 1 base from J, with 10 bases between. Germline V gene data show CDR1 as ENHRY and CDR2 as SYGVKD. The length of the CDR3 is 14 residues. This chain's CDR3 is CAISAGQRNTEAFF. CDR3 bases: TGTGCCATCAGTGCAGGCCAAAGGAACACTGAAGCTTTCTTT.